This TCR beta chain was captured in a study of CD8+CD57+ T cells in acquired aplastic anemia. Study context: Yields of DNA that came from sorted CD4+ and CD8+ cells averaged roughly 3 ug. Study-wide results and limits: Significant differences in CD8+ Simpson's diversity were not observed between patients and controls.

An expansion of CD8+CD57+ cells by flow cytometry had been shown in patients chosen for sequencing. Severe acquired aplastic anemia affected all patients. The blood sampling took place in patients who had so far received no therapy. The template for TCR beta VDJ and CDR3 sequence profiling was genomic DNA. TCRdb re-derived calls from the reads in MiXCR, one entry per CDR3 protein. The data show 200,000 to 300,000 distinct CDR3 sequences, around 82% seen once. The V gene lost 7 bases and the J gene lost 0 bases, with 10 bases spanning the gap. The V gene's germline CDR1 is SSHAT and CDR2 FNYEAQ (reference sequence). CDR3 length equals 13 residues. On this clonotype: What it recognizes is unknown.

The specimen sequenced was sorted CD4+, CD8+, or CD8+CD57+ T cells (not recorded which) from PBMCs. This chain uses TRBV7-7 with TRBJ2-7; D is unclear. The clonotype was recovered from a human donor with aplastic anemia. In nucleotides, the CDR3 is TGTGCCAGCATGCCTAGGAGCTCCTACGAGCAGTACTTC. Translated: CASMPRSSYEQYF.